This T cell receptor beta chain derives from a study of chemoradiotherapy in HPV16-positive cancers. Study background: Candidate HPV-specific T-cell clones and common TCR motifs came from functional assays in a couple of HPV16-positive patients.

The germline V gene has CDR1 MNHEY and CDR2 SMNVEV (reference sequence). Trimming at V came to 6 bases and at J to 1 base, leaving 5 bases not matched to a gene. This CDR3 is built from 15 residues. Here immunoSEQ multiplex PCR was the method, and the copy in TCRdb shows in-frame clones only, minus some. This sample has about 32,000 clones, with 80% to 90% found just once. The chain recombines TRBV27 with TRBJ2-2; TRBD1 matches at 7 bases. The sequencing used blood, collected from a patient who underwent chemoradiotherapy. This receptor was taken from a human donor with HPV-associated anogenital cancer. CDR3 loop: CASRTGTVNTGELFF. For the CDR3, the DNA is TGTGCCAGCAGAACCGGGACAGTGAACACCGGGGAGCTGTTTTTT.